This T cell receptor beta chain was retrieved from a study of cytomegalovirus exposure and HLA in healthy donors. CDR3 length equals 15 residues. Germline CDR1 is ENHRY and CDR2 is SYGVKD. Unmatched junction bases numbered 6, after V lost 4 bases and J lost 8 bases. The PCR was carried out with 60 Vbeta primers and 13 Jbeta primers. TCRdb's copy holds only in-frame clones and misses some; the assay was immunoSEQ multiplex PCR. In all, the sample yields more than 200,000 clones. The sequence was collected from a woman under 40 in good health and CMV-seropositive. J is TRBJ2-1 and V is TRBV10-3; 12 bases align to TRBD1. The specimen sequenced was PBMCs. The CDR3 region has the DNA TGTGCCATCAGTGGTGGGACAGGGGGCCCTGATGAGCAGTTCTTC. It specifies CAISGGTGGPDEQFF.